The T cell receptor (beta chain) under discussion was sequenced for a study of response to subunit inactivated influenza vaccine. Germline values: CDR1 DFQATT, CDR2 SNEGSKA (reference sequence). The J segment lost 2 bases and the V segment lost 7 bases, leaving 8 bases of the junction unmatched. The CDR3 is made up of 14 amino acids. This clonotype was recorded many times. TCRdb passed the RT-PCR reads through MiXCR, listing each CDR3 protein once. The repertoire holds more than 700,000 distinct CDR3 sequences, with 21% as singletons. The clonotype originates from a man aged 50 to 60 who received an inactivated influenza vaccine. The input for sequencing was PBMCs from blood, taken 5 days after vaccination. The V and J genes are TRBV20-1 and TRBJ2-1, with 7 bases identical to TRBD2. The CDR3 bases are TGCAGTGTTCCACCGGGACTACCCTACAATGAGCAGTTCTTC. Protein product: CSVPPGLPYNEQFF.